The 27 T cell receptor beta chains listed next were all sequenced from one sample in a study of cytomegalovirus exposure and HLA in healthy donors. PCR used 60 Vbeta primers and 13 Jbeta primers. Some clones are missing from TCRdb's copy, which holds only in-frame ones; the method was immunoSEQ multiplex PCR. The sample carries over 150,000 clones, approximately 75% recorded once. Sequenced input: PBMCs. The receptor source for this set is a young man in good health and CMV-seropositive.

The J gene is TRBJ1-1, the V gene TRBV4-2; D call uncertain. The CDR3 runs to 14 residues. With 0 bases removed from V and 4 bases from J, the gap between germline ends came to 9 bases. CDR1 is LGHNA and CDR2 is YNFKEQ in the germline V gene. In DNA form, the CDR3 reads TGTGCCAGCAGCCAAGATGTGCAGATCACTGAAGCTTTCTTT. It yields the protein CASSQDVQITEAFF.

The CDR3 bases are TGTGCCAGCAGCCTTACAGGAAACAATCAGCCCCAGCATTTT. It yields the protein CASSLTGNNQPQHF. The chain links TRBV11-1 to TRBJ1-5, with a tentative D call TRBD1 (5 bases). Germline-derived CDR1 and CDR2 are SGHAT and FQDESV (reference sequence). The CDR3 contains 14 residues. With 5 bases removed from V and 3 bases from J, the gap between germline ends came to 11 bases.

The chain has TRBV19 and TRBJ2-7; the match to TRBD2 covers 7 bases. Trimming took 1 base from V and 4 from J; bases not matched to a gene: 4. This CDR3 region has 14 residues. Germline CDR1 is LNHDA and CDR2 is SQIVND (reference sequence). In DNA, the CDR3 is TGTGCCAGTAGTATAGGACTAGCTATTTACGAGCAGTACTTC. This sequence encodes CASSIGLAIYEQYF.

The table lists this clone with a count of one. The chain couples TRBV30 to TRBJ2-2, with 11 bases identical to TRBD1. This CDR3 is 16 amino acids long. Unmatched junction bases numbered 11, after V lost 4 bases and J lost 7 bases. The germline V gene has CDR1 GTSNPN and CDR2 SVGIG (reference sequence). CDR3 residues: CAWNGNGQGANGELFF. The DNA for the CDR3 is TGTGCCTGGAACGGGAACGGACAGGGGGCAAACGGGGAGCTGTTTTTT.

V is TRBV6-1 and J is TRBJ1-6, with 10 nucleotides matching TRBD1. V was pared by 6 bases and J by 6 bases, with 5 bases of the junction left unmatched. Per the germline V gene, CDR1 is MNHNS and CDR2 is SASEGT. The CDR3 has 15 amino acids. CDR3 region: CASRTRQGANSPLHF. CDR3 in DNA: TGTGCCAGCAGAACCCGACAGGGGGCTAATTCACCCCTCCACTTT.

The rearrangement links TRBV5-4 to TRBJ2-1, with TRBD2 matching 12 bases. The junction had 6 bases not matched to a gene; V was cut back by 1 base and J by 4 bases. The V gene's germline CDR1 is SGHNT and CDR2 YYREEE (reference sequence). The CDR3 spans 17 residues. CDR3 sequence (DNA): TGTGCCAGCAGCTTGTCCCGTACTAGCGGGGGGTACAATGAGCAGTTCTTC. This translates into CASSLSRTSGGYNEQFF. Combining the CDR3 with reference TRBV5-4 and TRBJ2-1 gives the whole variable domain ETGVTQSPTHLIKTRGQQVTLRCSSQSGHNTVSWYQQALGQGPQFIFQYYREEENGRGNFPPRFSGLQFPNYSSELNVNALELDDSALYLCASSLSRTSGGYNEQFFGPGTRLTVL.

The J gene is TRBJ1-1, the V gene TRBV5-6; D gene uncertain. V dropped 2 bases and J dropped 6 bases, with 5 bases sitting between them. Germline V gene data show CDR1 as SGHDT and CDR2 as YYEEEE. The CDR3 is 11 residues long. The DNA for the CDR3 is TGTGCCAGCAGCTTCTCCGCTGAAGCTTTCTTT. It is translated as CASSFSAEAFF.

In DNA form, the CDR3 reads TGTGCCATCAGTGAAACGGGGGGGCCATCAGATACGCAGTATTTT. Protein sequence: CAISETGGPSDTQYF. The rearrangement joins TRBV10-3 to TRBJ2-3, with 8 bases identical to TRBD2. The V gene end was trimmed by 3 bases and the J gene end by 4 bases; junction bases not matched to a gene: 6. Per the germline V gene, CDR1 is ENHRY and CDR2 is SYGVKD. The CDR3 consists of 15 residues.

This rearrangement joins TRBV7-3 to TRBJ2-2; TRBD1 is a possible D gene (6 bases). Trimming left V 10 bases short and J 0 bases short, with 18 bases between. This CDR3 contains 16 residues. Germline V lookup: CDR1 SGHTA, CDR2 FQGTGA. Written as DNA, the CDR3 is TGTGCCACGTCCGATAGGGGGATAACGAACACCGGGGAGCTGTTTTTT. Its protein product is CATSDRGITNTGELFF.

The rearrangement uses TRBV5-6 and TRBJ2-5, with D unresolved. This CDR3 has 15 amino acids. Germline CDR1 is SGHDT and CDR2 is YYEEEE. Between the trimmed V and J ends, which lost 4 bases and 1 base, there was a span of 14 bases. The CDR3 nucleotides read TGTGCCAGCAGCCCACGCGGTTGGGTCCAAGAGACCCAGTACTTC. The encoded protein is CASSPRGWVQETQYF.

V gene TRBV7-3 combines with J gene TRBJ2-5; TRBD1 matches 11 bases. The germline CDR1 and CDR2 sequences are SGHTA and FQGTGA. The CDR3 runs to 16 residues. Losses at the gene ends were 1 base for V and 5 bases for J; bases not matched to a gene: 6. The CDR3 loop is CASSLSGQGAYETQYF. The CDR3 bases are TGTGCCAGCAGCTTAAGTGGACAGGGGGCTTATGAGACCCAGTACTTC.

The genes are TRBV5-1 and TRBJ2-5; 9 bases line up with TRBD1. The CDR3 runs 15 residues. Trimming removed 5 bases from V and 4 bases from J; junction bases left unmatched: 9. Germline lookup yields CDR1 SGHRS and CDR2 YFSETQ. Here the CDR3 DNA reads TGCGCCAGCAGGGTCCCGGGACAGGGAACAGAGACCCAGTACTTC. Amino acids: CASRVPGQGTETQYF. Based on the CDR3 plus reference TRBV5-1 and TRBJ2-5, the full variable domain is KAGVTQTPRYLIKTRGQQVTLSCSPISGHRSVSWYQQTPGQGLQFLFEYFSETQRNKGNFPGRFSGRQFSNSRSEMNVSTLELGDSALYLCASRVPGQGTETQYFGPGTRLLVL.

The V and J genes are TRBV6-6 and TRBJ2-7, with TRBD2 identical over 10 bases. The CDR3 runs to 15 residues. V trimming: 2 bases; J trimming: 7 bases; junction bases outside the gene matches: 8. Germline CDR1 and CDR2: MNHNY and SVGAGI (reference sequence). This CDR3 is CASSYPDQLAGEQYF. The CDR3 nucleotides are TGTGCCAGCAGTTACCCAGATCAACTAGCGGGGGAGCAGTACTTC.

J is TRBJ1-1 and V is TRBV27, with no clear D. The CDR3 loop spans 14 amino acids. Germline CDR1 is MNHEY and CDR2 is SMNVEV (reference sequence). Trimming stripped 3 bases from V and 3 bases from J, with 11 bases between. The CDR3 sequence: CASSLRRPDTEAFF. For the CDR3, the DNA is TGTGCCAGCAGTTTGCGGCGCCCGGACACTGAAGCTTTCTTT.

This rearrangement joins TRBV7-8 to TRBJ1-4; D is possibly TRBD1 (6 bases). V lost 2 bases and J 7 bases, leaving 11 bases between the germline ends. The CDR3 is made up of 14 amino acids. Germline CDR1 and CDR2: SGHVS and FQNEAQ. The CDR3 DNA is TGTGCCAGCAGCTTACAGGGGTGGGGTGAAAAACTGTTTTTT. Encoded protein: CASSLQGWGEKLFF. The full variable domain, rest sourced from reference TRBV7-8 and TRBJ1-4, is GAGVSQSPRYKVAKRGQDVALRCDPISGHVSLFWYQQALGQGPEFLTYFQNEAQLDKSGLPSDRFFAERPEGSVSTLKIQRTQQEDSAVYLCASSLQGWGEKLFFGSGTQLSVL.

This clone appeared once. V gene TRBV7-2 combines with J gene TRBJ2-7; 7 bases agree with TRBD1. This CDR3 is 13 amino acids long. V shed 5 bases and J 3 bases; nucleotides not matched to a gene: 4. The V gene's germline CDR1 is SGHTA and CDR2 FQGNSA. This chain's CDR3 is CASSPRTGYEQYF. DNA for the CDR3: TGTGCCAGCAGCCCGCGGACAGGCTACGAGCAGTACTTC.

The sample holds a few counts of this clone. The chain couples TRBV27 to TRBJ1-2; TRBD1 is a possible D gene (6 bases). This CDR3 region has 14 residues. Germline V CDR1 and CDR2: MNHEY, SMNVEV (reference sequence). The V gene lost 6 bases and the J gene lost 3 bases, with 14 bases spanning the gap. CDR3 sequence reads: CASSPTGTHYGYTF. CDR3 in DNA: TGTGCCAGCAGCCCAACAGGGACCCACTATGGCTACACCTTC.

This clone has only a few counts. V gene TRBV5-6 combines with J gene TRBJ2-6, with D maybe TRBD1 (6 bases). V lost 4 bases and J lost 0, with 14 bases in between. The CDR3 is 17 amino acids. The V gene's germline CDR1 is SGHDT and CDR2 YYEEEE. CDR3 bases: TGTGCCAGCAGCCCATGGACAGTTTACTCTGGGGCCAACGTCCTGACTTTC. Amino acid sequence: CASSPWTVYSGANVLTF.

The rearrangement uses TRBV7-9 and TRBJ1-6, with a weak D call TRBD1 (6 bases). Germline CDR1 is SEHNR and CDR2 is FQNEAQ (reference sequence). V was shortened by 1 base and J by 8 bases, with 9 bases between the two germline ends. CDR3 length: 14 residues. CDR3 amino acids: CASSLDREHSPLHF. The CDR3 region has the DNA TGTGCCAGCAGCTTAGACAGGGAGCATTCACCCCTCCACTTT.

This rearrangement joins TRBV7-9 to TRBJ2-3; no firm D call. There are 15 residues in the CDR3. V was cut by 5 bases and J by 6 bases, with 18 bases left in between. Germline-derived CDR1 and CDR2 are SEHNR and FQNEAQ (reference sequence). The CDR3 DNA follows: TGTGCCAGCAGCCCCGACTTCTCCGACTGGGATACGCAGTATTTT. The encoded protein is CASSPDFSDWDTQYF.

V is TRBV19 and J is TRBJ2-2; tentatively, D is TRBD2 (6 bases). The germline gives CDR1 LNHDA, CDR2 SQIVND (reference sequence). The V end lost 8 bases, the J end lost 10 bases, and 11 bases lay between the germline ends. This CDR3 has 11 residues. The CDR3: CASGWGEELFF. The CDR3 DNA reads TGTGCCAGTGGTTGGGGGGAGGAGCTGTTTTTT.

The chain links TRBV9 to TRBJ1-1; perhaps TRBD1 as D (6 bases). The CDR3 is made up of 12 amino acids. Trimming pared 0 bases from V and 8 bases from J, leaving 8 bases between. The germline V gene encodes CDR1 SGDLS and CDR2 YYNGEE. The chain's CDR3 is CASSVEGTEAFF. In DNA form, the CDR3 reads TGTGCCAGCAGCGTAGAAGGGACAGAAGCTTTCTTT.

The chain couples TRBV18 to TRBJ2-1, with 8 bases that match TRBD1. CDR1 and CDR2 (germline): KGHSH, LQKENI. V lost 5 bases to trimming and J lost 0 bases; unmatched junction nucleotides: 6. CDR3 length: 16 residues. CDR3 DNA: TGTGCCAGCTCATCCCGGACAGGGAGCTCCTACAATGAGCAGTTCTTC. Protein sequence: CASSSRTGSSYNEQFF.

J is TRBJ1-5 and V is TRBV15; D is perhaps TRBD1 (6 bases). Germline CDR1 LNHNV, CDR2 YYDKDF (reference sequence). The V and J ends lost 4 bases and 0 bases respectively, with 13 bases between them. There are 16 residues in the CDR3. DNA of the CDR3: TGTGCCACCAGCAAAGCCGGACAGATTAGCAATCAGCCCCAGCATTTT. It specifies CATSKAGQISNQPQHF.

V usage is TRBV7-2 and J usage is TRBJ1-6; maybe TRBD1 (6 bases). Between the trimmed V and J ends, which lost 5 bases and 8 bases, there was a span of 13 bases. The germline CDR1 and CDR2 sequences are SGHTA and FQGNSA. The CDR3 length is 14 residues. The CDR3 bases are TGTGCCAGCAGCCCCCGGACAGCTGATTCACCCCTCCACTTT. This sequence encodes CASSPRTADSPLHF.

The rearrangement links TRBV5-4 to TRBJ2-7, with 11 bases matching TRBD2. The J segment lost 2 bases and the V segment lost 0 bases, leaving 1 base of the junction unmatched. Germline CDR1 is SGHNT and CDR2 is YYREEE (reference sequence). The length of the CDR3 is 15 residues. DNA for the CDR3: TGTGCCAGCAGCTTGGAGACTAGCGGGGCCTACGAGCAGTACTTC. It is translated as CASSLETSGAYEQYF.

V usage is TRBV27 and J usage is TRBJ2-1; D unresolved. The V end was cut by 6 bases, the J end by 6 bases, with 12 bases between. CDR1 and CDR2 (germline): MNHEY, SMNVEV (reference sequence). CDR3 length: 13 amino acids. The CDR3 loop is CASSSGNLNEQFF. The DNA of the CDR3 is TGTGCCAGCAGCTCAGGAAACCTCAATGAGCAGTTCTTC.